Below are 17 T cell receptor beta chains sequenced from a single sample in a study of cytomegalovirus exposure and HLA in healthy donors. Data came from immunoSEQ multiplex PCR; TCRdb stores just in-frame clones and leaves some out. The sample comprises over 100,000 clones, about nine tenths of which are singletons, and about 2% rests with the top ten. The sequenced sample was PBMCs. The receptors come from a woman aged 18-29 years in good health and CMV-seronegative.

The chain has TRBV28 and TRBJ2-7; 7 nucleotides agree with TRBD2. Losses at the gene ends were 3 bases for V and 7 bases for J; bases not matched to a gene: 12. Germline-derived CDR1 and CDR2 are MDHEN and SYDVKM. This CDR3 contains 15 residues. CDR3 region: CASSFLGRENREQYF. In nucleotides, the CDR3 is TGTGCCAGCAGTTTCCTCGGGCGGGAGAATCGGGAGCAGTACTTC.

The chain recombines TRBV29-1 with TRBJ2-2; D is uncertain. The germline V gene encodes CDR1 SQVTM and CDR2 ANQGSEA. The CDR3 has 10 residues. V was shortened by 5 bases and J by 6 bases, with 4 bases between the two germline ends. CDR3 sequence: CSVLSGELFF. For the CDR3, the DNA is TGCAGCGTTCTCTCCGGGGAGCTGTTTTTT.

The chain links TRBV4-3 to TRBJ2-7, with TRBD1 identical over 12 bases. CDR1 is LGHNA and CDR2 is YSLEER in the germline V gene. This CDR3 has 16 amino acids. V lost 0 bases to trimming and J lost 5 bases; unmatched junction nucleotides: 5. CDR3: CASSQDPGTGGDEQYF. Written as DNA, the CDR3 is TGCGCCAGCAGCCAAGATCCCGGGACAGGGGGCGACGAGCAGTACTTC.

The rearrangement links TRBV6-6 to TRBJ1-1; D remains unclear. The CDR3 has 12 amino acids. CDR1 is MNHNY and CDR2 is SVGAGI in the germline V gene (reference sequence). The V and J ends lost 7 bases and 0 bases respectively, with 6 bases between them. The CDR3 spells CASTGMNTEAFF. For the CDR3, the DNA is TGTGCCAGCACGGGGATGAACACTGAAGCTTTCTTT.

This clone was seen once. This chain uses TRBV28 with TRBJ2-1; 9 bases align to TRBD2. This CDR3 has 16 amino acids. Germline V gives CDR1 MDHEN, CDR2 SYDVKM. J gave up 2 bases and V 3 bases, and 5 bases lay outside the gene matches. The chain's CDR3 is CASSFTGGRAYNEQFF. The CDR3 region has the DNA TGTGCCAGCAGTTTCACAGGCGGGAGGGCCTACAATGAGCAGTTCTTC.

The CDR3 nucleotides read TGTGCCAGCAGCTTAGTGGGTGGCAGGCAGAACACTGAAGCTTTCTTT. Residues: CASSLVGGRQNTEAFF. The V and J genes are TRBV11-2 and TRBJ1-1; no firm D call. This CDR3 comprises 16 residues. Germline lookup yields CDR1 SGHAT and CDR2 FQNNGV. V lost 1 base and J 1 base, leaving 13 bases between the germline ends.

The chain joins TRBV21-1 to TRBJ2-1; the table calls TRBD2, which could not be checked here. TRBV21-1 represents a pseudogene. CDR3 size: 17 residues. CDR3 amino acids: CASSAQDGGSDYNEQFF. The CDR3 nucleotides read TGTGCCAGCAGCGCCCAGGACGGGGGGTCGGATTACAATGAGCAGTTCTTC.

J is TRBJ2-5 and V is TRBV19; 10 bases match TRBD2. Germline V gene data show CDR1 as LNHDA and CDR2 as SQIVND (reference sequence). Trimming took 0 bases from V and 2 from J; bases not matched to a gene: 6. The CDR3 loop spans 17 amino acids. The DNA for the CDR3 is TGTGCCAGTAGTATAGATCTGGAACTAGCGGGGCAAGAGACCCAGTACTTC. It encodes CASSIDLELAGQETQYF.

The V and J genes are TRBV14 and TRBJ2-5; 15 nucleotides agree with TRBD2. V shed 1 base, J shed 5 bases, and the junction held 8 bases outside the gene matches. The germline gives CDR1 SGHDN, CDR2 FVKESK. This CDR3 region has 18 residues. CDR3 DNA sequence: TGTGCCAGCAGCCAAGGGGGACTAGCGGGAGGCCGTCACGAGACCCAGTACTTC. This encodes CASSQGGLAGGRHETQYF.

The CDR3 sequence: CSVEEWQGGNYGYTF. The CDR3, as DNA: TGCAGCGTTGAAGAGTGGCAGGGAGGAAACTATGGCTACACCTTC. The genes are TRBV29-1 and TRBJ1-2; weak D call: TRBD1 (5 bases). This CDR3 has 15 residues. Trimming took 0 bases from V and 2 from J, leaving 13 bases between them. Germline V gene sequence: CDR1 SQVTM, CDR2 ANQGSEA.

In DNA, the CDR3 is TGTGCCACCAGCAGAGATCAGGGGACTGGAAACACCATATATTTT. It specifies CATSRDQGTGNTIYF. The chain links TRBV15 to TRBJ1-3; D may be TRBD1 (6 bases). V lost 0 bases and J lost 2, with 8 bases in between. This CDR3 region has 15 residues. Per germline, CDR1 LNHNV and CDR2 YYDKDF (reference sequence).

This rearrangement joins TRBV10-3 to TRBJ2-2; TRBD2 matches at 9 bases. In germline, CDR1 is ENHRY, CDR2 SYGVKD. With 0 bases clipped from V and 0 bases from J, the junction kept 2 bases outside the gene matches. The CDR3 covers 17 residues. CDR3 sequence (DNA): TGTGCCATCAGTGAGTCGAGACTAGCGGCGAACACCGGGGAGCTGTTTTTT. It codes for CAISESRLAANTGELFF.

CDR3 nucleotide sequence: TGTGCCAGCTCACCACCCTGGGGCAGGACGAACACCGGGGAGCTGTTTTTT. Translated: CASSPPWGRTNTGELFF. The chain links TRBV18 to TRBJ2-2; tentatively, D is TRBD1 (5 bases). The CDR3 has 17 amino acids. V was trimmed by 0 bases and J by 0 bases, leaving 11 bases between them. Germline V CDR1 and CDR2: KGHSH, LQKENI.

This sequence joins TRBV4-3 and TRBJ2-3; 8 positions agree with TRBD2. The CDR3 is made up of 18 amino acids. The germline gives CDR1 LGHNA, CDR2 YSLEER. The V gene end was trimmed by 0 bases and the J gene end by 4 bases; junction bases not matched to a gene: 12. The CDR3 spells CASSQDNRAGAPPDTQYF. DNA for the CDR3: TGCGCCAGCAGCCAAGACAACAGAGCGGGAGCCCCTCCAGATACGCAGTATTTT.

The chain links TRBV20-1 to TRBJ2-3; 10 nucleotides agree with TRBD2. The CDR3 is 8 amino acids. Trimming cost V 7 bases and J 15 bases; bases outside gene matches: 1. Germline V gene sequence: CDR1 DFQATT, CDR2 SNEGSKA (reference sequence). Written as DNA, the CDR3 is TGCAGTGGGACTAGCGGTTATTTT. Translated: CSGTSGYF.

The chain carries TRBV4-3 and TRBJ1-2, with D maybe TRBD1 (5 bases). This CDR3 comprises 15 residues. Germline CDR1 LGHNA, CDR2 YSLEER. Trimming took 0 bases from V and 7 from J, leaving 15 bases between them. The CDR3 DNA is TGCGCCAGCAGCCAAGATCCTCAGGGTAAGGCTGGCTACACCTTC. Amino acids: CASSQDPQGKAGYTF.

The V call is TRBV27, the J call TRBJ2-3; TRBD2 aligns across 8 bases. The junction had 8 bases not matched to a gene; V was cut back by 6 bases and J by 3 bases. The germline V gene encodes CDR1 MNHEY and CDR2 SMNVEV (reference sequence). The length of the CDR3 is 15 residues. As DNA, the CDR3 is TGTGCCAGCAGGACGCAAGCGGGAGTAACAGATACGCAGTATTTT. Encoded protein: CASRTQAGVTDTQYF.